This T cell receptor beta chain was obtained from a study of T-cell memory formation after mild COVID-19. Study observations and caveats: The main location of contracting CD4+ clones was CM and EM, and that of contracting CD8+ clones was EMRA. Confirmation of SARS-CoV-2 specificity was lacking for second-wave clones peaking day 37.

V shed 4 bases and J 0 bases; nucleotides not matched to a gene: 2. The germline V gene encodes CDR1 SGHTA and CDR2 FQGNSA. The CDR3 is 15 amino acids. About this clonotype itself: Its antigen remains unknown.

The 5'RACE method, run with constant-segment primers, produced TCR alpha and TCR beta cDNA libraries (carrying sample barcodes and UMIs). MiXCR, applied by TCRdb to the 5' RACE reads, yields one record per CDR3 protein. The sample shows about 190,000 distinct CDR3 sequences, around 27% of them seen only once. The chain links TRBV7-2 to TRBJ1-3, with 8 bases identical to TRBD1. The specimen was PBMCs or a T cell subset sorted from them (not recorded which). The sequence came from an adult woman who had mild COVID-19 (a few samples of this study predate the infection). Cell type and time point are not known. DNA of the CDR3: TGTGCCAGCAGCTCTACAGGGGGCTCTGGAAACACCATATATTTT. It specifies CASSSTGGSGNTIYF.